Sequencing of this TCR beta chain was carried out in a study of precursors of human CD4 cytotoxic T cells (dated 2018 in TCRdb). Looking at the study overall: The bulk TCR-seq analysis covered CD4+ memory subsets from 13 to 15 donors in total. TCR-seq analysis of roughly 15 donors yielded TCRalpha and TCRbeta chain sequences (table S7). The paper as a whole reports these results and caveats: Expanded effector clonotypes accounted for a larger share of IL-7Rhigh TEMRA clonotypes than of TEM or TCM clonotypes. More restricted TCR repertoires, with lower diversity and more expanded clonotypes, were shown by IL-7Rhigh and IL-7R- TEMRA subsets than by TCM and TEM subsets. According to the authors, a human observational design cannot definitively establish the direction of differentiation between precursor and effector cells. Only about 95% of the 14 donors were included in some bulk TCR-seq comparisons, suggesting that not every subset was available for every donor.

This clonotype has only a few counts. It lacks a known antigen. No much larger clone is present one base from it, and per-base qualities are unavailable. To test whether a precursor-effector relationship exists among CD4 cytotoxic T cells, bulk UMI-based TCR sequencing was run on four sorted CD4+ memory subsets: TCM, TEM, IL-7Rhigh TEMRA, and IL-7R- TEMRA. Cells were obtained from peripheral blood mononuclear cells isolated from human blood. Sequencer: Illumina MiSeq. The paper's processing steps were these. The Shannon-Wiener index, calculated in VDJtools, was used to measure repertoire diversity. Expanded TCRbeta clonotypes were defined as those with a clonotype frequency of at least 3. TCRdb handled the public reads itself, with Q25 trimming in fastp and clone calling in MiXCR, and kept productive beta chains. Identical CDR3 protein sequences are pooled into one entry, listed with their most common genes and DNA. The V and J calls come from TCRdb's annotation, not from the publication. In this sample the table shows 200 to 300 distinct CDR3 sequences, about 35% of which occur a single time. Of the sample, 53% is held by the ten largest clones.

For CDR1 and CDR2, the germline V gene lists SGHRS and YFSETQ. Trimming takes 3 bases off V and 5 bases off J; junction bases not matched to a gene: 11. CDR3 length: 16 amino acids, cysteine to phenylalanine. The DNA shown is the 48-base CDR3, in frame from base 1. The V and J genes are TRBV5-1 and TRBJ2-1, with TRBD1 identical over 7 junction bases. The sequencing sample was made of memory CD4+ T cells from blood (PBMCs). The sequence came from a human donor in good health. The DNA sequence reads TGCGCCAGCAGCTCGACCACCGGGGACAGAAACAATGAGCAGTTCTTC. This yields the protein CASSSTTGDRNNEQFF.